The clone carrying this T cell receptor beta chain has ten or more counts. The data originate from a study of human T cells and chemical hapten exposure. Study overall: Minor volume differences among pooled libraries chiefly drove per-sample TCR yield variation.

V lost 0 bases and J lost 4, with 17 bases in between. In germline, CDR1 is SGDLS, CDR2 YYNGEE. The CDR3 has 17 amino acids. MiXCR, applied by TCRdb to the RACE reads, yields one record per CDR3 protein. This sample has some 71,000 distinct CDR3 sequences, with over 8.5% found just once. Indicated time point: patch test 3, about 24 weeks after DPC sensitization. Treatment indicated: therapeutic diphenylcyclopropenone sensitization with weekly scalp DPC. This specimen consisted of whole blood, obtained in connection with sensitization to the hapten diphenylcyclopropenone (DPC). This TCR derives from a woman aged 50 to 65 with alopecia areata. Some clones in this sample may be carry-over from other donors' samples. The gene calls are TRBV9 and TRBJ2-1; no definite D call. This CDR3 reads CASSVGVMVKGYNEQFF. The CDR3 DNA sequence: TGTGCCAGCAGCGTAGGAGTTATGGTGAAAGGGTACAATGAGCAGTTCTTC.